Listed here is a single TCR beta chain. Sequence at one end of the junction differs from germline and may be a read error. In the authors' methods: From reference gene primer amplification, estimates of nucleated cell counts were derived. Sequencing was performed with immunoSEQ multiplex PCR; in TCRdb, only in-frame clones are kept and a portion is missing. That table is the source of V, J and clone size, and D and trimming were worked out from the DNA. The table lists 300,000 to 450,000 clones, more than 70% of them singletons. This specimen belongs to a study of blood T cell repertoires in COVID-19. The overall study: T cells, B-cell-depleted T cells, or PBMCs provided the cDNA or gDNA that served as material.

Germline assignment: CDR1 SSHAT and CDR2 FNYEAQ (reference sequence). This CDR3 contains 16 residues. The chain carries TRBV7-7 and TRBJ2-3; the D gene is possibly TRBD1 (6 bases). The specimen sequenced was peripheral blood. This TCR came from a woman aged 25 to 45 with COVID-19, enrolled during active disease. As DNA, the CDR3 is TGTGCTAGCAGCTTAGGGACAAGCGCCCCCACAGATACGCAGTATTTT. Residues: CASSLGTSAPTDTQYF. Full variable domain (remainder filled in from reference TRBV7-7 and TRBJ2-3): GAGVSQSPRYKVTKRGQDVTLRCDPISSHATLYWYQQALGQGPEFLTYFNYEAQPDKSGLPSDRFSAERPEGSISTLTIQRTEQRDSAMYRCASSLGTSAPTDTQYFGPGTRLTVL.